This T cell receptor (beta chain) came from a study of early T cells in non-severe SARS-CoV-2 infection. This clonotype occurred many times. The antigen remains undetermined. Whole-study results and caveats: VDJdb matches were skewed toward anti-spike CD8 T cell responses.

This CDR3 region has 16 residues. Trimming removed 6 bases from V and 7 bases from J; junction bases left unmatched: 10. Germline loops: CDR1 SGHDN, CDR2 FVKESK. Each CDR3 protein gets one entry after TCRdb re-called the 5' RACE reads with MiXCR. The table shows approximately 79,000 distinct CDR3 sequences, with around 13% occurring only once. The chain recombines TRBV14 with TRBJ1-6; the match to TRBD1 covers 9 bases. The sequence was collected from an adult who was a healthcare worker with PCR-confirmed SARS-CoV-2 infection or an uninfected control (not recorded which). Sequenced input: whole blood. The CDR3: CASSQNTGTGNSPLHF. CDR3 in DNA: TGTGCCAGCAGTCAAAACACCGGGACAGGGAATTCACCCCTCCACTTT.